This T cell receptor (beta chain) comes out of a study of cytomegalovirus exposure and HLA in healthy donors. Findings and caveats of the study: Reports showed the classifier diagnosing cytomegalovirus status with high specificity and sensitivity.

Details on this clone: As yet, its antigen is unknown.

Germline V lookup: CDR1 SEHNR, CDR2 FQNEAQ (reference sequence). This CDR3 is 13 amino acids long. V dropped 1 base and J dropped 3 bases, with 7 bases sitting between them. Researchers ran the PCR with 60 Vbeta and 13 Jbeta primers. Measured with immunoSEQ multiplex PCR; TCRdb has only the in-frame clones, and not every one. Recorded for this sample: 180,000 or so clones. The V call is TRBV7-9, the J call TRBJ2-7, with D maybe TRBD2 (6 bases). This TCR derives from a woman under 30 in good health and CMV-seropositive. The sequenced sample was PBMCs. This CDR3 is CASSLGRDYEQYF. CDR3 nucleotide sequence: TGTGCCAGCAGCTTAGGGCGGGACTACGAGCAGTACTTC.